These 22 T cell receptor beta chains were all obtained from the same sample, sequenced in a study of memory CD4+ T cells and cytomegalovirus serostatus. Libraries were prepared by immunoSEQ multiplex PCR; TCRdb keeps only in-frame clonotypes and omits some of them. The sample has tens of thousands of clones; around four fifths are singletons. Single viable CD3+CD4+CD8-CD45RO+ cells were sorted as the memory CD4+ T cells. The specimen sequenced was memory CD4+ T cells from blood. The receptors shown here come from an adult in good health and CMV-seronegative. Some clones in this sample may be carry-over from other donors' samples.

The chain combines TRBV7-2 with TRBJ1-5, with D possibly TRBD1 on 6 matching bases. The germline V gene has CDR1 SGHTA and CDR2 FQGNSA. V was shortened by 4 bases and J by 7 bases, with 11 bases between the two germline ends. The CDR3 is made up of 13 amino acids. The CDR3 spells CASSSGGAQPQHF. Here the CDR3 DNA reads TGTGCCAGCAGCTCTGGGGGGGCGCAGCCCCAGCATTTT.

This rearrangement joins TRBV28 to TRBJ2-3; 8 positions agree with TRBD1. With V trimmed by 5 bases and J by 2 bases, 9 bases remained unmatched. Per germline, CDR1 MDHEN and CDR2 SYDVKM. This CDR3 region has 16 residues. The CDR3 region is CASSTNTGGFTDTQYF. DNA of the CDR3: TGTGCCAGCAGTACCAACACAGGGGGATTCACAGATACGCAGTATTTT.

The V and J genes are TRBV5-6 and TRBJ2-7, with D unclear. The V end lost 3 bases, the J end lost 2 bases, and 18 bases lay between the germline ends. Germline-derived CDR1 and CDR2 are SGHDT and YYEEEE. The length of the CDR3 is 16 residues. This chain's CDR3 is CASSSYGQSPTYEQYF. For the CDR3, the DNA is TGTGCCAGCAGCTCCTATGGGCAGTCCCCTACCTACGAGCAGTACTTC. The entire variable domain, with the rest obtained from reference TRBV5-6 and TRBJ2-7, is as follows: DAGVTQSPTHLIKTRGQQVTLRCSPKSGHDTVSWYQQALGQGPQFIFQYYEEEERQRGNFPDRFSGHQFPNYSSELNVNALLLGDSALYLCASSSYGQSPTYEQYFGPGTRLTVT.

The chain has TRBV7-2 and TRBJ2-2; 9 nucleotides match TRBD1. J lost 8 bases, V lost 4 bases, and 5 bases had no gene match. This CDR3 contains 14 residues. CDR1 is SGHTA, CDR2 FQGNSA, per germline. CDR3 coding DNA: TGTGCCAGCAGCTCACAGGGGGCGTTGGGGGAGCTGTTTTTT. Its protein product is CASSSQGALGELFF.

The CDR3: CASTRGETSTDTQYF. DNA for the CDR3: TGTGCCAGCACCAGAGGGGAAACTAGCACAGATACGCAGTATTTT. The chain joins TRBV9 to TRBJ2-3; tentatively, D is TRBD1 or TRBD2 (5 bases each). Trimming cost V 6 bases and J 0 bases, with 14 bases left between them. Per germline, CDR1 SGDLS and CDR2 YYNGEE. The CDR3 loop spans 15 amino acids.

This chain connects TRBV7-9 to TRBJ1-2; 7 bases are a match to TRBD1. With V trimmed by 0 bases and J by 4 bases, 2 bases remained unmatched. This CDR3 is 14 amino acids long. The V gene's germline CDR1 is SEHNR and CDR2 FQNEAQ (reference sequence). The CDR3 region is CASSLASGGYGYTF. The CDR3 nucleotides are TGTGCCAGCAGCTTAGCTTCAGGGGGCTATGGCTACACCTTC.

The chain links TRBV29-1 to TRBJ2-2; D is uncertain. Trimming shortened V by 4 bases and J by 5 bases, and 14 bases separated the two germline ends. CDR1 is SQVTM, CDR2 ANQGSEA, per germline. The CDR3 contains 14 residues. CDR3 sequence reads: CSVVTSMGTGELFF. The CDR3 coding sequence is TGCAGCGTTGTAACTTCAATGGGAACCGGGGAGCTGTTTTTT.

The chain has TRBV11-2 and TRBJ2-7; TRBD2 might be the D (6 bases). CDR1 is SGHAT, CDR2 FQNNGV, per germline. Trimming stripped 5 bases from V and 1 base from J, with 24 bases between. CDR3 size: 18 residues. The CDR3 nucleotides are TGTGCCAGCAGCCCAGTTTCTCGCGGGCGGGGACGGTCCTACGAGCAGTACTTC. Amino acids: CASSPVSRGRGRSYEQYF.

The V call is TRBV2, the J call TRBJ2-2; 10 bases map to TRBD1. CDR1 is SNHLY and CDR2 is FYNNEI in the germline V gene. The CDR3 runs to 16 residues. V lost 2 bases and J lost 5; bases outside the gene matches: 5. This CDR3 is CASSEWDRGGTGELFF. In nucleotides, the CDR3 is TGTGCCAGCAGTGAATGGGACAGGGGTGGAACCGGGGAGCTGTTTTTT. Variable domain in full (rest from reference TRBV2 and TRBJ2-2): EPEVTQTPSHQVTQMGQEVILRCVPISNHLYFYWYRQILGQKVEFLVSFYNNEISEKSEIFDDQFSVERPDGSNFTLKIRSTKLEDSAMYFCASSEWDRGGTGELFFGEGSRLTVL.

The genes are TRBV7-2 and TRBJ1-4; D gene unclear. Trimming took 4 bases from V and 2 from J, leaving 11 bases between them. CDR1 and CDR2 from the germline V gene are SGHTA and FQGNSA. The CDR3 is made up of 15 amino acids. The CDR3 spells CASSSQTATNEKLFF. The CDR3 DNA follows: TGTGCCAGCAGCTCCCAGACGGCGACTAATGAAAAACTGTTTTTT.

Only a few counts were recorded for this clone. At one of its ends the junction is not consistent with the germline gene, which may arise from a read error. The chain joins TRBV2 to TRBJ1-2, with D tentatively TRBD1 (5 bases). The CDR3 sequence is 11 residues long. CDR1 SNHLY and CDR2 FYNNEI come from the germline V gene. CDR3 sequence (DNA): TGTGCCAGCAGTGAGGCAGGGCCTGGGGCCTTC. It is translated as CASSEAGPGAF. Full variable domain (rest looked up from reference TRBV2 and TRBJ1-2): EPEVTQTPSHQVTQMGQEVILRCVPISNHLYFYWYRQILGQKVEFLVSFYNNEISEKSEIFDDQFSVERPDGSNFTLKIRSTKLEDSAMYFCASSEAGPGAFGSGTRLTVV.

In its sample, this clone was seen once. This sequence joins TRBV2 and TRBJ1-5, with TRBD1 matching over 7 bases. Trimming cost V 6 bases and J 1 base; bases outside gene matches: 6. Germline CDR1 SNHLY, CDR2 FYNNEI. This CDR3 comprises 15 residues. The CDR3 reads CASSVNRGSNQPQHF. CDR3 nucleotides: TGTGCCAGCAGCGTGAACAGGGGAAGCAATCAGCCCCAGCATTTT.

This clone has just a few counts. J is TRBJ1-2 and V is TRBV11-2, with no clear D. V lost 5 bases and J lost 7, with 14 bases in between. The CDR3 spans 13 residues. CDR1 is SGHAT and CDR2 is FQNNGV in the germline V gene. CDR3 coding DNA: TGTGCCAGCAGCGAGTTGGGGAGCGGTGGCTACACCTTC. It codes for CASSELGSGGYTF.

The chain recombines TRBV18 with TRBJ2-7; TRBD2 matches at 12 bases. V gave up 1 base and J gave up 5 bases; unmatched junction bases: 9. CDR3 size: 17 residues. Germline values: CDR1 KGHSH, CDR2 LQKENI. CDR3 region: CASSPLLTSGGANEQYF. The CDR3 coding sequence is TGTGCCAGCTCACCACTTTTGACTAGCGGGGGTGCCAACGAGCAGTACTTC.

The chain employs TRBV27 and TRBJ1-1, with 10 bases identical to TRBD1. Germline CDR1 reads MNHEY; CDR2 reads SMNVEV (reference sequence). This CDR3 is built from 16 residues. The trim removed 4 bases at V and 0 bases at J, leaving 5 bases unmatched. This chain's CDR3 is CASSSGTGALNTEAFF. CDR3 in DNA: TGTGCCAGCAGTTCGGGGACAGGGGCGCTGAACACTGAAGCTTTCTTT.

This chain links TRBV28 with TRBJ2-5; the match to TRBD1 covers 7 bases. V shed 2 bases, J shed 4 bases, and the junction held 4 bases outside the gene matches. The length of the CDR3 is 14 residues. Per the germline V gene, CDR1 is MDHEN and CDR2 is SYDVKM. Here the CDR3 reads CASSLATGIETQYF. CDR3 DNA: TGTGCCAGCAGTTTAGCGACAGGGATAGAGACCCAGTACTTC.

This clone has just one count. The J gene is TRBJ1-1, the V gene TRBV6-6; TRBD1 might be the D (5 bases). Deletions cut 7 bases from V and 1 base from J, with 13 bases between. The CDR3 is 14 residues long. Germline V lookup: CDR1 MNHNY, CDR2 SVGAGI (reference sequence). The CDR3 sequence is CASTRRGQNTEAFF. CDR3 nucleotide sequence: TGTGCCAGCACTCGTCGGGGCCAGAACACTGAAGCTTTCTTT.

The chain is built from TRBV6-6 and TRBJ1-4, with D unresolved. CDR1 and CDR2 (germline): MNHNY, SVGAGI (reference sequence). V was trimmed by 0 bases and J by 7 bases, leaving 9 bases between them. The CDR3 is 14 residues long. CDR3 coding DNA: TGTGCCAGCAGTTACTCAACCGTGACTGAAAAACTGTTTTTT. This translates into CASSYSTVTEKLFF.

The J gene is TRBJ1-4, the V gene TRBV6-5; 10 bases are a match to TRBD1. V was pared by 4 bases and J by 11 bases, with 13 bases of the junction left unmatched. The CDR3 is made up of 16 amino acids. Germline CDR1 MNHEY, CDR2 SVGAGI. For the CDR3, the DNA is TGTGCCAGCAGTTTCTACCGGGACAGGGGTGCGAGTAAACTGTTTTTT. This gives the protein CASSFYRDRGASKLFF.

This sequence joins TRBV6-6 and TRBJ2-7, with D perhaps matching TRBD2 (6 bases). Per the germline V gene, CDR1 is MNHNY and CDR2 is SVGAGI (reference sequence). Trimming cost V 5 bases and J 9 bases, with 23 bases left between them. This CDR3 is 15 amino acids long. The CDR3 sequence is CASSPHGGPLYGQYF. The CDR3 nucleotides are TGTGCCAGCAGTCCTCACGGGGGACCACTTTATGGGCAGTACTTC.

The chain joins TRBV25-1 to TRBJ1-4; D is uncertain. CDR1 is MGHDK and CDR2 is SYGVNS in the germline V gene. V dropped 8 bases and J dropped 4 bases, with 11 bases sitting between them. This CDR3 spans 13 amino acids. The CDR3 DNA reads TGTGCCAGCCGACGACACCTTAATGAAAAACTGTTTTTT. Amino acid sequence: CASRRHLNEKLFF.

The rearrangement links TRBV27 to TRBJ1-2, with TRBD1 matching 10 bases. In germline, CDR1 is MNHEY, CDR2 SMNVEV (reference sequence). V trimming: 4 bases; J trimming: 7 bases; junction bases outside the gene matches: 6. CDR3 size: 14 residues. DNA of the CDR3: TGTGCCAGCAGTTCAAGGGACAGGGGAAGTGGCTACACCTTC. This gives the protein CASSSRDRGSGYTF.